This T cell receptor beta chain was sequenced during a study of blood T cell repertoires in COVID-19. Looking at the study overall: T cells, B-cell-depleted T cells, or PBMCs provided the cDNA or gDNA that served as material.

The V gene's germline CDR1 is LGHDT and CDR2 YNNKEL (reference sequence). The CDR3 extends over 15 amino acids. Trimming at V came to 4 bases and at J to 4 bases, leaving 5 bases not matched to a gene. Authors' methods: Scientists estimated how many nucleated cells there were by amplifying reference gene primers. Using immunoSEQ multiplex PCR, the repertoire was profiled, and TCRdb retains in-frame clones only, with some absent. V and J calls plus clone size are reproduced from that table; the DNA served to infer D and trimming. The sample lists about 340,000 clones; just over 85% were seen once. Across fewer than 25 US areas, participants ranged in age from roughly 18 to 95 years.

The sequence was obtained from a woman aged 40 to 49 with acute COVID-19. The chain combines TRBV3-1 (or the pseudogene TRBV3-2) with TRBJ2-2, with 8 bases identical to TRBD2. Sequenced material: PBMCs or T cells enriched from blood (not recorded which). DNA of the CDR3: TGTGCCAGCAGCCCGGGACTAGTAGTCACCGGGGAGCTGTTTTTT. Protein sequence: CASSPGLVVTGELFF.